Sequencing of this TCR beta chain was carried out in a study of CD8 T cells in Susac syndrome. Study-level results: Susac-specific public clones were found in total CD8+ and CD8+ TEMRA repertoires, numbering some 15 and five, respectively. It was acknowledged in the study that its TCR sequencing and HLA analysis involved a relatively small number of individuals. Susac CD8+ cells expanded clonally the most in TEMRA cells and in active patients.

About this clonotype: The antigen is undetermined.

Germline V gene data show CDR1 as SEHNR and CDR2 as FQNEAQ (reference sequence). V lost 3 bases to trimming and J lost 6 bases, with 13 bases between them. The CDR3 loop spans 14 amino acids. It was with random hexamers that roughly 0.45 to 1 ug RNA was reverse transcribed. The CDR3 of TCR beta was amplified by immunoSEQ multiplex PCR across 54 Vbeta and 13 Jbeta. TCRdb passed the immunoSEQ multiplex PCR reads through MiXCR, listing each CDR3 protein once. This table has 80,000 to 95,000 distinct CDR3 sequences, 90% to 95% appearing once. The chain couples TRBV7-9 to TRBJ2-3; D perhaps matches TRBD1 (5 bases). The sequence was collected from a human donor with Susac syndrome. The source material was CD8+ T cells from PBMCs. CDR3 sequence (DNA): TGTGCCAGCAGCTTCCAGGGAAATCTGGATACGCAGTATTTT. This sequence encodes CASSFQGNLDTQYF.